This T cell receptor beta chain was sequenced for a study of T cells in Graves' hyperthyroidism and ophthalmopathy. Germline CDR1 SEHNR, CDR2 FQNEAQ (reference sequence). The V and J ends lost 2 bases and 10 bases respectively, with 12 bases between them. This CDR3 region has 14 residues. At least ten counts were recorded for this clonotype. Using RNA transcripts as the source, TCR beta CDR3 regions were amplified. With the HTBI primer set, the TCR CDR3 went through a first round of RT-PCR. MiXCR, run by TCRdb on the multiplex PCR reads, gives a single entry per CDR3 protein. The top ten clones hold around 20% of a sample with roughly 360,000 distinct CDR3 sequences, roughly 14% of them seen once.

The sample comprised blood. This TCR derives from a man in his thirties or forties with Graves' hyperthyroidism that later progressed to Graves' ophthalmopathy. The rearrangement joins TRBV7-9 to TRBJ1-6; possible D gene TRBD1, 6 bases. CDR3 nucleotide sequence: TGTGCCAGCAGCTTAACAGGGTCGTCGTCACCCCTCCACTTT. Protein product: CASSLTGSSSPLHF.